Below are 32 T cell receptor beta chains sequenced from a single sample in a study of cytomegalovirus exposure and HLA in healthy donors. It was with 60 Vbeta and 13 Jbeta primers that the PCR ran. TCRdb's copy holds only in-frame clones and misses some; the assay was immunoSEQ multiplex PCR. This table has about 160,000 clones, more than 65% appearing once. The material sequenced was PBMCs. These receptors came from a man between 45 and 60 years old in good health and CMV-seropositive.

This clone was counted only a few times. The chain links TRBV27 to TRBJ2-6; 7 bases are a match to TRBD1. This CDR3 region has 15 residues. Trimming cost V 5 bases and J 2 bases; bases outside gene matches: 3. Germline CDR1 is MNHEY and CDR2 is SMNVEV (reference sequence). The CDR3 sequence is CASSPTGTGANVLTF. In DNA, the CDR3 is TGTGCCAGCAGTCCGACAGGGACTGGGGCCAACGTCCTGACTTTC.

The chain uses TRBV5-1 and TRBJ2-1; TRBD2 aligns across 10 bases. CDR1 SGHRS and CDR2 YFSETQ come from the germline V gene. After removal of 4 bases from V and 4 bases from J, the junction contained 8 bases not matched to a gene. The CDR3 covers 16 residues. CDR3 in DNA: TGCGCCAGCAGCGGGCCTAGCGGGAGTGGGTACAATGAGCAGTTCTTC. Amino acid sequence: CASSGPSGSGYNEQFF.

The V gene is TRBV7-2, the J gene TRBJ2-1, with 10 bases identical to TRBD2. Germline V CDR1 and CDR2: SGHTA, FQGNSA. The CDR3 spans 14 residues. V shed 5 bases and J 7 bases; nucleotides not matched to a gene: 5. For the CDR3, the DNA is TGTGCCAGCAGCCCCGGACTAGCGGAGAATGAGCAGTTCTTC. This gives the protein CASSPGLAENEQFF. Using reference TRBV7-2 and TRBJ2-1 for the parts outside the CDR3, the full variable domain is GAGVSQSPSNKVTEKGKDVELRCDPISGHTALYWYRQSLGQGLEFLIYFQGNSAPDKSGLPSDRFSAERTGGSVSTLTIQRTQQEDSAVYLCASSPGLAENEQFFGPGTRLTVL.

V and J are TRBV6-5 and TRBJ2-5; TRBD1 matches at 9 bases. Germline V gene data show CDR1 as MNHEY and CDR2 as SVGAGI. The CDR3 runs to 13 residues. With 2 bases clipped from V and 5 bases from J, the junction kept 0 bases outside the gene matches. CDR3 protein: CASSYTGGETQYF. As DNA, the CDR3 is TGTGCCAGCAGTTACACAGGGGGCGAGACCCAGTACTTC.

J is TRBJ1-2 and V is TRBV6-1; the match to TRBD1 covers 8 bases. With V trimmed by 6 bases and J by 5 bases, 8 bases remained unmatched. CDR3 size: 14 residues. Per the germline V gene, CDR1 is MNHNS and CDR2 is SASEGT. As DNA, the CDR3 is TGTGCCAGCAGGACCGGGACAGGTCCATATGGCTACACCTTC. It specifies CASRTGTGPYGYTF.

The chain employs TRBV28 and TRBJ1-5; 8 nucleotides agree with TRBD1. The CDR3 extends over 16 amino acids. The junction had 7 bases not matched to a gene; V was cut back by 4 bases and J by 2 bases. Germline values: CDR1 MDHEN, CDR2 SYDVKM. CDR3 residues: CASSSQMTGGNQPQHF. Written as DNA, the CDR3 is TGTGCCAGCAGTTCCCAAATGACAGGGGGCAATCAGCCCCAGCATTTT. Full variable domain (rest looked up from reference TRBV28 and TRBJ1-5): DVKVTQSSRYLVKRTGEKVFLECVQDMDHENMFWYRQDPGLGLRLIYFSYDVKMKEKGDIPEGYSVSREKKERFSLILESASTNQTSMYLCASSSQMTGGNQPQHFGDGTRLSIL.

This chain connects TRBV5-6 to TRBJ2-2, with a tentative D call TRBD2 (6 bases). This CDR3 contains 15 residues. Germline CDR1 SGHDT, CDR2 YYEEEE. V was shortened by 2 bases and J by 6 bases, with 14 bases between the two germline ends. The CDR3 nucleotides read TGTGCCAGCAGCTTAGTCGTAGCGGCCTCCGGGGAGCTGTTTTTT. Translated, it gives CASSLVVAASGELFF.

The chain uses TRBV5-4 and TRBJ2-7, with 13 bases matching TRBD2. Germline V gene sequence: CDR1 SGHNT, CDR2 YYREEE (reference sequence). There are 15 residues in the CDR3. V lost 4 bases and J lost 2; bases outside the gene matches: 3. The CDR3 here is CASSPGTSGTYEQYF. CDR3 in DNA: TGTGCCAGCAGCCCCGGGACTAGCGGGACCTACGAGCAGTACTTC.

This chain links TRBV5-8 with TRBJ2-3; 11 bases fit TRBD2. CDR3 length: 17 residues. Germline V gene sequence: CDR1 SGHTS, CDR2 YDEGEE. V lost 4 bases and J lost 3; bases outside the gene matches: 10. The CDR3 loop is CASSAVPGLAATDTQYF. CDR3 sequence (DNA): TGTGCCAGCAGCGCCGTACCGGGACTAGCGGCAACAGATACGCAGTATTTT.

V is TRBV11-3 and J is TRBJ2-2; 8 bases line up with TRBD1. The CDR3 is made up of 15 amino acids. Germline V gene lookup returns CDR1 SGHNT and CDR2 YENEEA. V shed 5 bases and J 5 bases; nucleotides not matched to a gene: 7. The CDR3 nucleotides read TGTGCCAGCAGCCGGCAGGGGGCAGGTACCGGGGAGCTGTTTTTT. Residues: CASSRQGAGTGELFF.

This clone was found a few times. The V and J genes are TRBV28 and TRBJ2-5; 10 bases align to TRBD2. Unmatched junction bases numbered 12, after V lost 3 bases and J lost 5 bases. Germline CDR1 MDHEN, CDR2 SYDVKM. CDR3 length equals 17 residues. The CDR3 DNA follows: TGTGCCAGCAGTTTGAACCCTAGCGGGAGTATGGTGGAGACCCAGTACTTC. It is translated as CASSLNPSGSMVETQYF.

V and J are TRBV13 and TRBJ2-7; 7 bases map to TRBD1. V lost 4 bases, J lost 3 bases, and 18 bases stayed unmatched. The CDR3 covers 18 residues. Germline V gene lookup returns CDR1 PRHDT and CDR2 FYEKMQ (reference sequence). The CDR3 DNA is TGTGCCAGCAGCTCCTCACAAAAATATAACAGGGGTAACTACGAGCAGTACTTC. Translation gives CASSSSQKYNRGNYEQYF.

The genes are TRBV5-1 and TRBJ2-6; TRBD2 is a possible D gene (7 bases). The CDR3 is made up of 16 amino acids. Germline V gives CDR1 SGHRS, CDR2 YFSETQ. V was shortened by 0 bases and J by 4 bases, with 11 bases between the two germline ends. CDR3 DNA: TGCGCCAGCAGCTTGGCCGGGGGGCCCGGGGCCAACGTCCTGACTTTC. Amino acids: CASSLAGGPGANVLTF. Looking up the rest from reference TRBV5-1 and TRBJ2-6 gives the full variable domain: KAGVTQTPRYLIKTRGQQVTLSCSPISGHRSVSWYQQTPGQGLQFLFEYFSETQRNKGNFPGRFSGRQFSNSRSEMNVSTLELGDSALYLCASSLAGGPGANVLTFGAGSRLTVL.

The DNA for the CDR3 is TGCGCCAGCAGCCACGGGACAGGGGATAGCTCCTACGAGCAGTACTTC. It yields the protein CASSHGTGDSSYEQYF. The V and J genes are TRBV5-1 and TRBJ2-7; TRBD1 aligns across 10 bases. This CDR3 has 16 residues. V was pared by 4 bases and J by 0 bases, with 7 bases of the junction left unmatched. From germline, CDR1 is SGHRS and CDR2 YFSETQ.

The chain is built from TRBV19 and TRBJ2-1, with 13 bases matching TRBD2. This CDR3 is built from 15 residues. Germline CDR1 and CDR2: LNHDA and SQIVND (reference sequence). J gave up 6 bases and V 5 bases, and 4 bases lay outside the gene matches. CDR3 sequence (DNA): TGTGCCAGTAGTCAGAGGACTAGCGGGAGCAATGAGCAGTTCTTC. Translating it yields CASSQRTSGSNEQFF.

A few counts support this clone. CDR3 nucleotides: TGTGCCACCTCCGGACAGGGTAACACTGAAGCTTTCTTT. Protein product: CATSGQGNTEAFF. J is TRBJ1-1 and V is TRBV6-1; 8 positions match TRBD1. V was pared by 10 bases and J by 2 bases, with 6 bases of the junction left unmatched. Per germline, CDR1 MNHNS and CDR2 SASEGT. CDR3 length equals 13 residues.

This chain links TRBV18 with TRBJ2-7; D is unresolved. Germline V lookup: CDR1 KGHSH, CDR2 LQKENI. Trimming left V 2 bases short and J 3 bases short, with 11 bases between. The CDR3 runs 14 residues. The CDR3 nucleotides read TGTGCCAGCTCACCAAGTGTCACCGGCTACGAGCAGTACTTC. Its translation is CASSPSVTGYEQYF.

To note about this clone: One end of the junction is discordant with germline, which a read error may explain. The V and J genes are TRBV7-9 and TRBJ1-5; maybe TRBD1 (6 bases). The CDR3 is 15 amino acids. Germline V CDR1 and CDR2: SEHNR, FQNEAQ (reference sequence). The CDR3 here is CSSSLAAGANQPQHF. CDR3 nucleotides: TGTTCCAGCAGCTTAGCGGCAGGGGCAAATCAGCCCCAGCATTTT.

The V call is TRBV10-3, the J call TRBJ1-5; tentatively, D is TRBD1 (6 bases). Trimming took 2 bases from V and 7 from J, leaving 18 bases between them. The V gene's germline CDR1 is ENHRY and CDR2 SYGVKD. The CDR3 runs 16 residues. The CDR3 sequence: CAISETATGFRQPQHF. CDR3 DNA sequence: TGTGCCATCAGTGAGACGGCCACAGGGTTTCGGCAGCCCCAGCATTTT.

This chain links TRBV6-1 with TRBJ2-7; 8 bases are a match to TRBD2. The ends lost 7 bases at V and 4 bases at J; junction bases unmatched: 9. There are 14 residues in the CDR3. CDR1 MNHNS and CDR2 SASEGT come from the germline V gene. CDR3 region: CASIPSGSWYEQYF. The CDR3 nucleotides are TGTGCCAGCATTCCGAGCGGGAGCTGGTACGAGCAGTACTTC.

The chain links TRBV6-6 to TRBJ1-2, with a weak D call TRBD1 (6 bases). Trimming cost V 0 bases and J 0 bases, with 8 bases left between them. Germline CDR1 MNHNY, CDR2 SVGAGI (reference sequence). CDR3 size: 15 residues. In DNA form, the CDR3 reads TGTGCCAGCAGTTACTCGACAGGAGCTAACTATGGCTACACCTTC. Translation: CASSYSTGANYGYTF.

The genes are TRBV28 and TRBJ2-7, with 9 positions matching TRBD1. The CDR3 has 15 residues. Looked up from germline, CDR1 is MDHEN and CDR2 is SYDVKM. After removal of 6 bases from V and 0 bases from J, the junction contained 6 bases not matched to a gene. The chain's CDR3 is CASRGTGTYSYEQYF. The CDR3 DNA sequence: TGTGCCAGCAGAGGGACAGGGACCTACTCCTACGAGCAGTACTTC.

CDR3 region: CASSSSTGYSGSKKNIQYF. The DNA of the CDR3 is TGTGCCAGTAGTTCTAGTACAGGGTATAGCGGGAGCAAAAAAAACATTCAGTACTTC. This sequence joins TRBV19 and TRBJ2-4, with 9 bases matching TRBD2. The CDR3 covers 19 residues. Germline trimming cut 5 bases from V and 4 bases from J; bases unmatched to any gene: 18. Germline lookup yields CDR1 LNHDA and CDR2 SQIVND (reference sequence).

V gene TRBV28 combines with J gene TRBJ1-1; no reliable D call. Germline V gene sequence: CDR1 MDHEN, CDR2 SYDVKM. Trimming removed 5 bases from V and 10 bases from J, with 14 bases in between. The length of the CDR3 is 12 residues. CDR3 loop: CASSPPSERAFF. The DNA of the CDR3 is TGTGCCAGCAGTCCCCCCTCAGAGCGAGCTTTCTTT.

This clone has just a few counts. The genes are TRBV6-5 and TRBJ1-1; 9 bases are a match to TRBD1. J lost 1 base, V lost 0 bases, and 3 bases had no gene match. CDR1 and CDR2 (germline): MNHEY, SVGAGI. This CDR3 has 16 amino acids. The CDR3 DNA reads as TGTGCCAGCAGTTACTCCGGACAGGGGAAGAACACTGAAGCTTTCTTT. It codes for CASSYSGQGKNTEAFF.

This chain links TRBV11-2 with TRBJ2-1, with D hard to call. V was trimmed by 1 base and J by 6 bases, leaving 10 bases between them. The CDR3 consists of 14 residues. Germline V gene sequence: CDR1 SGHAT, CDR2 FQNNGV. The CDR3 sequence is CASSLGLGSNEQFF. The CDR3 nucleotides read TGTGCCAGCAGCTTAGGTCTTGGCTCCAATGAGCAGTTCTTC.

The chain carries TRBV28 and TRBJ1-1; D is unclear. This CDR3 spans 15 amino acids. V lost 7 bases and J 3 bases, leaving 18 bases between the germline ends. CDR1 and CDR2 from the germline V gene are MDHEN and SYDVKM. This CDR3 reads CASTSWGERDTEAFF. DNA for the CDR3: TGTGCCAGCACTTCCTGGGGAGAACGTGACACTGAAGCTTTCTTT. The full variable domain, completed using reference TRBV28 and TRBJ1-1, is DVKVTQSSRYLVKRTGEKVFLECVQDMDHENMFWYRQDPGLGLRLIYFSYDVKMKEKGDIPEGYSVSREKKERFSLILESASTNQTSMYLCASTSWGERDTEAFFGQGTRLTVV.

This chain connects TRBV7-9 to TRBJ1-4; weak D call: TRBD1 (5 bases). V was cut by 5 bases and J by 0 bases, with 16 bases left in between. CDR1 SEHNR and CDR2 FQNEAQ come from the germline V gene (reference sequence). The CDR3 sequence is 17 residues long. The CDR3 reads CASSRQFLPATNEKLFF. CDR3 nucleotides: TGTGCCAGCAGCCGACAGTTCCTACCGGCAACTAATGAAAAACTGTTTTTT.

The chain links TRBV30 to TRBJ2-5; D might be TRBD1 (6 bases). Germline values: CDR1 GTSNPN, CDR2 SVGIG (reference sequence). CDR3 length: 14 residues. Trimming removed 1 base at V and 2 bases at J, with 11 bases between. DNA of the CDR3: TGTGCCTGGAGTGGAAACAGGGTACAAGAGACCCAGTACTTC. It yields the protein CAWSGNRVQETQYF.

In DNA, the CDR3 is TGCAGTGGAGGCGGGGGCTACACCTTC. Translation gives CSGGGGYTF. This chain joins TRBV20-1 and TRBJ1-2; the D is unclear. Germline V CDR1 and CDR2: DFQATT, SNEGSKA (reference sequence). There are 9 residues in the CDR3. V lost 7 bases and J lost 8, with 8 bases in between.

As to this clone: The identical CDR3 is also encoded by other nucleotide sequences in the sample. The chain couples TRBV6-1 to TRBJ1-5; the match to TRBD1 covers 7 bases. The CDR3 contains 15 residues. CDR1 is MNHNS, CDR2 SASEGT, per germline. Trimming removed 6 bases from V and 3 bases from J; junction bases left unmatched: 8. CDR3 residues: CASRAPGQANQPQHF. Written as DNA, the CDR3 is TGTGCCAGCAGGGCCCCAGGACAGGCCAATCAGCCCCAGCATTTT.

The chain couples TRBV5-1 to TRBJ2-7; 12 nucleotides match TRBD2. V lost 1 base, J lost 3 bases, and 2 bases stayed unmatched. This CDR3 contains 15 residues. Germline lookup yields CDR1 SGHRS and CDR2 YFSETQ. CDR3 in amino acids: CASSLRLAGVYEQYF. CDR3 DNA sequence: TGCGCCAGCAGCTTGCGACTAGCGGGAGTCTACGAGCAGTACTTC.